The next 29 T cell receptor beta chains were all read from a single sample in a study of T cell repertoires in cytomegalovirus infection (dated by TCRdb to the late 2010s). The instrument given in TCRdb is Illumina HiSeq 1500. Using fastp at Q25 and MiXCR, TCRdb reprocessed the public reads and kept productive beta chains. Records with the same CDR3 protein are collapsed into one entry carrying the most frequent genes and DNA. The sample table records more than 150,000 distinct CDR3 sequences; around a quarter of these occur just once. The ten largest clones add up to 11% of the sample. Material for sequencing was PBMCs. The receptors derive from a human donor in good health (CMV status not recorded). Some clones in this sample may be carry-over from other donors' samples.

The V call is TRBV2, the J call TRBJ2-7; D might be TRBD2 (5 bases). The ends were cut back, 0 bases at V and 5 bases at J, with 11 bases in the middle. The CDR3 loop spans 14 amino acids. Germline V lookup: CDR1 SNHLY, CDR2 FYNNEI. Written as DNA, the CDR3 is TGTGCCAGCAGTGAAGCGCTGATAGCGAACGAGCAGTACTTC. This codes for CASSEALIANEQYF.

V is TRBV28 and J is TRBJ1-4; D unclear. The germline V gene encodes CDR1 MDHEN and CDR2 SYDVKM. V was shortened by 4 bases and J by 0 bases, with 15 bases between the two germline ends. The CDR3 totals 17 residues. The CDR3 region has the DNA TGTGCCAGCAGTTCACCCCTCGCAGGTTCAACTAATGAAAAACTGTTTTTT. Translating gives CASSSPLAGSTNEKLFF.

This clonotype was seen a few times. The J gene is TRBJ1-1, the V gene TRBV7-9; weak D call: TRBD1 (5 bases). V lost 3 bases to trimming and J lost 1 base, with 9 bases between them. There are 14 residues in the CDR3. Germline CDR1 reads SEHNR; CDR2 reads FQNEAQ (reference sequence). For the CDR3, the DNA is TGTGCCAGCAGCTTCCTGCAGGGGAACACTGAAGCTTTCTTT. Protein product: CASSFLQGNTEAFF.

The CDR3 here is CASSQPRDGGTYEQYF. CDR3 DNA: TGTGCCAGCAGCCAGCCCCGGGACGGAGGTACCTACGAGCAGTACTTC. This chain links TRBV14 with TRBJ2-7; D might be TRBD1 or TRBD2, each matching 5 bases. The CDR3 is 16 amino acids. With 3 bases removed from V and 2 bases from J, the gap between germline ends came to 17 bases. In germline, CDR1 is SGHDN, CDR2 FVKESK.

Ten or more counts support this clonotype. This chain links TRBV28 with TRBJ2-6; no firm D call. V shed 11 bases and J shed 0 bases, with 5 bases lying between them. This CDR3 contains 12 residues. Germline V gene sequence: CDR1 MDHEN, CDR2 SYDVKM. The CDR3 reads CAVHSGANVLTF. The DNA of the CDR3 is TGTGCCGTTCACTCTGGGGCCAACGTCCTGACTTTC. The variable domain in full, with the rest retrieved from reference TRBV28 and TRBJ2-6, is DVKVTQSSRYLVKRTGEKVFLECVQDMDHENMFWYRQDPGLGLRLIYFSYDVKMKEKGDIPEGYSVSREKKERFSLILESASTNQTSMYLCAVHSGANVLTFGAGSRLTVL.

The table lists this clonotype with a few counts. In DNA form, the CDR3 reads TGCAGTGCTAGGGGCCCCCGGGACAGGGGGCGTTACACCGGGGAGCTGTTTTTT. Its translation is CSARGPRDRGRYTGELFF. The chain carries TRBV20-1 and TRBJ2-2; 12 nucleotides align to TRBD1. V gave up 3 bases and J gave up 3 bases; unmatched junction bases: 11. Germline CDR1 DFQATT, CDR2 SNEGSKA (reference sequence). This CDR3 region has 18 residues.

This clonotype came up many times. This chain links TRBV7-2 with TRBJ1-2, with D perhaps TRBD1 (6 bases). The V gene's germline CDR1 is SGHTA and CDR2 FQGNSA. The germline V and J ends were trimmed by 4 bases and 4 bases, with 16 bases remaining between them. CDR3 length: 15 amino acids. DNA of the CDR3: TGTGCCAGCAGCTGGCCAGGGGTCAGGGGCTATGGCTACACCTTC. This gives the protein CASSWPGVRGYGYTF.

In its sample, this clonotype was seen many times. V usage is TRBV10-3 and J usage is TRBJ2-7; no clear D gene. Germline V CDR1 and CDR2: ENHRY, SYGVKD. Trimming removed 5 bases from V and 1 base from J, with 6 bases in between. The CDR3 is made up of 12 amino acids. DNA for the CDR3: TGTGCCATCAGTCGCCAGTCCTACGAGCAGTACTTC. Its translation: CAISRQSYEQYF.

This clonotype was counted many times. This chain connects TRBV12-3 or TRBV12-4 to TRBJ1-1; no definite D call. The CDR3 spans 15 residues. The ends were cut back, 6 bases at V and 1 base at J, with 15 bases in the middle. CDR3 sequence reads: CASSPRVGSNTEAFF. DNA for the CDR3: TGTGCCAGCAGCCCCCGAGTGGGTTCGAACACTGAAGCTTTCTTT.

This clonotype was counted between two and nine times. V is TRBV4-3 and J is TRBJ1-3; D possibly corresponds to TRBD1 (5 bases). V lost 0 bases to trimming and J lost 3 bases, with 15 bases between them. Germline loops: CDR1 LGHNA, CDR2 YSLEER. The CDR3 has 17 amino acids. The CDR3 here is CASSQDLGDSHGNTIYF. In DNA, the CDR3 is TGCGCCAGCAGCCAAGATCTTGGGGACTCTCATGGAAACACCATATATTTT.

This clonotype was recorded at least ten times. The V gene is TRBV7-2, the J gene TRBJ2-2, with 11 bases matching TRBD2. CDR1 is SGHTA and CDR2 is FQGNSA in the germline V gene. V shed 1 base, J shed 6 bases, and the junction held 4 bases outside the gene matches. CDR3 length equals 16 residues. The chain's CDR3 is CASSLDSGGASGELFF. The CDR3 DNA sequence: TGTGCCAGCAGCTTAGATAGCGGGGGGGCATCCGGGGAGCTGTTTTTT.

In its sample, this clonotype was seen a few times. CDR3 residues: CASSPPGQGANTEAFF. CDR3 DNA sequence: TGTGCCAGCAGTCCCCCGGGACAGGGGGCGAACACTGAAGCTTTCTTT. The gene calls are TRBV6-2 or TRBV6-3 and TRBJ1-1; TRBD1 matches at 12 bases. The CDR3 totals 16 residues. CDR1 is MNHEY and CDR2 is SVGEGT in the germline V gene. J was trimmed by 1 base and V by 5 bases; bases with no gene match: 5.

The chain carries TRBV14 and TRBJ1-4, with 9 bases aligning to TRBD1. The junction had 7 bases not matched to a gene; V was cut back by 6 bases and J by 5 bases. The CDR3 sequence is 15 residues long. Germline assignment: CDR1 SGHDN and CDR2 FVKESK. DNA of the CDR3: TGTGCCAGCAGTCCAACAGGGGGCTGGAATGAAAAACTGTTTTTT. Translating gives CASSPTGGWNEKLFF.

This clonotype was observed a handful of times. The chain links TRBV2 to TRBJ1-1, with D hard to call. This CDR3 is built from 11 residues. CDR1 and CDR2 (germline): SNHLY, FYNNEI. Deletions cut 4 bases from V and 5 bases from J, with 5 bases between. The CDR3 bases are TGTGCCAGCAGTGTTTTGACTGAAGCTTTCTTT. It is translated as CASSVLTEAFF.

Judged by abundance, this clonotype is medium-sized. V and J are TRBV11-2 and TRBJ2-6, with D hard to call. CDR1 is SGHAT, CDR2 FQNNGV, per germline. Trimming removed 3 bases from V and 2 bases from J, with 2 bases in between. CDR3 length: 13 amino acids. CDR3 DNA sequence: TGTGCCAGCAGCTTGCCTGGGGCCAACGTCCTGACTTTC. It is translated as CASSLPGANVLTF.

CDR3 bases: TGTGCCAGCAGTGGTAGGGGGGGTACTGAAGCTTTCTTT. Residues: CASSGRGGTEAFF. V usage is TRBV6-4 and J usage is TRBJ1-1; possibly TRBD1 for D (6 bases). Trimming removed 4 bases at V and 5 bases at J, with 11 bases between. The V gene's germline CDR1 is MRHNA and CDR2 SNTAGT. The CDR3 contains 13 residues.

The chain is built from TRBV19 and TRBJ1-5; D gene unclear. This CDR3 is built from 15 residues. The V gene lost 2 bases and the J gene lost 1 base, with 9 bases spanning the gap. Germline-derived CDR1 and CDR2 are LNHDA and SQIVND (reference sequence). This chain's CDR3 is CASSIIRSSNQPQHF. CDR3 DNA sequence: TGTGCCAGTAGTATAATTCGGTCGAGCAATCAGCCCCAGCATTTT.

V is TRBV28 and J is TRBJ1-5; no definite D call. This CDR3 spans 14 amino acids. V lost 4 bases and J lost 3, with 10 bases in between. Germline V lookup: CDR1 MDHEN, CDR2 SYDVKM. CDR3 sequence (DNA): TGTGCCAGCAGTTCCCCGACTTCCAATCAGCCCCAGCATTTT. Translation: CASSSPTSNQPQHF.

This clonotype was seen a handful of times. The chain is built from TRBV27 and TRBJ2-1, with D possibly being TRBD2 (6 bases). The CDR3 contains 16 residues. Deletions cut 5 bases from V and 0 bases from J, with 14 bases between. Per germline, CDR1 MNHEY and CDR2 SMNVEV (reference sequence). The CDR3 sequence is CASSPGGISSYNEQFF. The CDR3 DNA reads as TGTGCCAGCAGTCCCGGGGGAATCAGCTCCTACAATGAGCAGTTCTTC.

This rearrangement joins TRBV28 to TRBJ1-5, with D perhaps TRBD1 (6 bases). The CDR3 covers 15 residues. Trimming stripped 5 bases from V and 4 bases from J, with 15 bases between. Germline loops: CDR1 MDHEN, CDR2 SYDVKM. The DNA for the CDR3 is TGTGCCAGCAGTGATTCGGACAGACGAAATCAGCCCCAGCATTTT. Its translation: CASSDSDRRNQPQHF.

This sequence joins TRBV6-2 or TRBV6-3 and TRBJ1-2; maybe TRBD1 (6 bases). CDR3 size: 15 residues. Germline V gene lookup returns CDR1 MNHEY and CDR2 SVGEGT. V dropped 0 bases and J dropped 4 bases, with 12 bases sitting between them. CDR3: CASSYSTGTTYGYTF. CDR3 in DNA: TGTGCCAGCAGTTACTCGACCGGGACAACCTATGGCTACACCTTC.

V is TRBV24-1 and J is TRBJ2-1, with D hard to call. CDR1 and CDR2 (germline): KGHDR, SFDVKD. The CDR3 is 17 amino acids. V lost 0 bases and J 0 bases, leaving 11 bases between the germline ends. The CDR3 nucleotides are TGTGCCACCAGTGATTTGGCGCCCTCGAACTCCTACAATGAGCAGTTCTTC. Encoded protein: CATSDLAPSNSYNEQFF.

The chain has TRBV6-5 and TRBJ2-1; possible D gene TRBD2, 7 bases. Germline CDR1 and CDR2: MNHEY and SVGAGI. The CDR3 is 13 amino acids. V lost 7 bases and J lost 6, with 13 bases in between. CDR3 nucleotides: TGTGCCAGCACGGGGGGCGCTGTCAATGAGCAGTTCTTC. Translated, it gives CASTGGAVNEQFF.

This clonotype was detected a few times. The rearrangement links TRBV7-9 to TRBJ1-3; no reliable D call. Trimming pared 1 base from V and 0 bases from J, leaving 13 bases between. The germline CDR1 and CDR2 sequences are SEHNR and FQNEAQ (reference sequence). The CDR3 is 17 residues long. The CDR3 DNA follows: TGTGCCAGCAGCTTAGTGCTCAGAGCAACCTCTGGAAACACCATATATTTT. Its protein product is CASSLVLRATSGNTIYF.

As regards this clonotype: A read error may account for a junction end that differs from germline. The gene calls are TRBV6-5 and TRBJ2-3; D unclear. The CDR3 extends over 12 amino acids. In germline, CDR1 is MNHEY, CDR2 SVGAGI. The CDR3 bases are TGTGCCGGCAGGCCAACTCCCGATACGCAGTATTTT. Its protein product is CAGRPTPDTQYF.

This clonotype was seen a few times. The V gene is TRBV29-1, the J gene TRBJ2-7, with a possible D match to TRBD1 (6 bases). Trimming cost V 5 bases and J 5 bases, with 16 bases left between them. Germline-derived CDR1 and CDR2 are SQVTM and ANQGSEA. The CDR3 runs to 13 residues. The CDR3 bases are TGCAGCGTTAGTAGTACAGGGATCAACGAGCAGTACTTC. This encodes CSVSSTGINEQYF.

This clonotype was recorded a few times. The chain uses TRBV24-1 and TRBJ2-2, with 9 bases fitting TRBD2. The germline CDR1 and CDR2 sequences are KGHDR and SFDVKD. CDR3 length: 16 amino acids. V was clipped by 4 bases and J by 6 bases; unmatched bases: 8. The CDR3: CATSDLSGSGSGELFF. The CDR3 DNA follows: TGTGCCACCAGTGACCTTAGCGGGAGTGGGTCCGGGGAGCTGTTTTTT.

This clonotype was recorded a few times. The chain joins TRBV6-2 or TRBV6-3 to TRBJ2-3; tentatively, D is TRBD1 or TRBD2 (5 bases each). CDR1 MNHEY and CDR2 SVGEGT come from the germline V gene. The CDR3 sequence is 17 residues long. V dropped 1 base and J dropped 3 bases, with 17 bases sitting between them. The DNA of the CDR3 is TGTGCCAGCAGTTACTTCCACATGCAGGGAGTGACAGATACGCAGTATTTT. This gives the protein CASSYFHMQGVTDTQYF.

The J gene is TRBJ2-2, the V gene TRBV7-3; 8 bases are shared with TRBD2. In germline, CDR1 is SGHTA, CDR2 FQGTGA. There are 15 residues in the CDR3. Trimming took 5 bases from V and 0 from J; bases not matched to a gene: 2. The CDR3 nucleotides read TGTGCCAGCAGCGAGGGACTAGCGAACACCGGGGAGCTGTTTTTT. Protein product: CASSEGLANTGELFF.